The clone carrying this TCR beta chain was seen many times. Its antigen is unidentified. This sample is part of a study of T cells in Graves' hyperthyroidism and ophthalmopathy. Study-wide results and limits: Ophthalmopathy was distinguished from stable hyperthyroidism by 13 V-J signatures.

This CDR3 has 13 residues. The germline gives CDR1 SQVTM, CDR2 ANQGSEA. The J segment lost 4 bases and the V segment lost 3 bases, leaving 4 bases of the junction unmatched. The TCR beta CDR3 regions underwent amplification using RNA transcripts as the source. Primed by the HTBI set, a first-round RT-PCR was run on the TCR CDR3. TCRdb fed the multiplex PCR reads into MiXCR, producing one record per CDR3 protein. The table lists hundreds of thousands of distinct CDR3 sequences, roughly 40% of them singletons, with over 8% in the top ten. This chain joins TRBV29-1 and TRBJ2-5; 8 bases align to TRBD1. The sample consisted of blood. The clonotype originates from a man aged 18 to 30 with Graves' hyperthyroidism. The CDR3 DNA reads TGCAGCGTTGAGGCAGGGGGCGGAGAGACCCAGTACTTC. Translation: CSVEAGGGETQYF.